This is a list of T cell receptor beta chains from one sample in a study of blood T cell repertoires in COVID-19. Libraries were prepared by immunoSEQ multiplex PCR; TCRdb keeps only in-frame clonotypes and omits some of them. The sample records about 230,000 clones, 83% being singletons. Sequenced: peripheral blood. Receptor source: a woman under 40 with COVID-19, enrolled during active disease. Both conserved end residues are part of each CDR3. Each record gives: clone size, V gene, J gene, D gene, CDR3 DNA, CDR3 protein. A D gene is named only where the DNA matches it firmly. Rows may omit the clone size; those that give it use once, few, many or a size class.

>NA|TRBV10-3|TRBJ2-5|NA
TGTGCCATCAGTGTTGAGGGCCAAGAGACCCAGTACTTC
CAISVEGQETQYF
>NA|TRBV11-2|TRBJ2-1|TRBD2
TGTGCCAGCAGCCCCCGACTAGCGGACAGCTCCTACAATGAGCAGTTCTTC
CASSPRLADSSYNEQFF
>NA|TRBV5-6|TRBJ2-7|NA
TGTGCCAGCAGCCTGGGACTCGACAGCTCCTACGAGCAGTACTTC
CASSLGLDSSYEQYF
>NA|TRBV29-1|TRBJ2-1|TRBD2
TGCAGCGTGGGACTAGCAGGGAATGAGCAGTTCTTC
CSVGLAGNEQFF
>NA|TRBV19|TRBJ2-5|TRBD2
TGTGCCAGTAGTATATCAGCGGGGGGGCTTGGAGAGACCCAGTACTTC
CASSISAGGLGETQYF
>NA|TRBV10-3|TRBJ2-7|NA
TGTGCCATCAGCCCACGTGTCCCACCGGCCTACGAGCAGTACTTC
CAISPRVPPAYEQYF
>NA|TRBV19|TRBJ1-5|NA
TGTGCCAGTAGTATAGATAGGGGTGCAAGGCCCCAGCATTTT
CASSIDRGARPQHF
>NA|TRBV20-1|TRBJ1-1|NA
TGCAGTGCTACAGGGGTCACTGAAGCTTTCTTT
CSATGVTEAFF
>NA|TRBV3-1/TRBV3-2|TRBJ2-3|TRBD2
TGTGCCAGCAGCCAAGAGGGCTCTAGCGGGGGGCCCCCTTTCACAGATACGCAGTATTTT
CASSQEGSSGGPPFTDTQYF
>NA|TRBV12-3/TRBV12-4|TRBJ1-5|NA
TGTGCCAGCCGCAGGGCAGGCAATCAGCCCCAGCATTTT
CASRRAGNQPQHF
>NA|TRBV5-5|TRBJ1-4|NA
TGTGCCAGCAGCTTGGACAGGGTTGAAAAACTGTTTTTT
CASSLDRVEKLFF
>NA|TRBV5-6|TRBJ2-7|NA
TGTGCCAGCAGCTTGGGCGACAAGGAGCAGTACTTC
CASSLGDKEQYF
>NA|TRBV5-1|TRBJ2-5|TRBD2
TGCGCCAGCAGCTTGGCCCGGGGACTAGCGGAAGAGACCCAGTACTTC
CASSLARGLAEETQYF
>NA|TRBV6-5|TRBJ1-3|NA
TGTGCCAGCAGCCTAACGCCATGGAACACCATATATTTT
CASSLTPWNTIYF
>NA|TRBV19|TRBJ1-1|TRBD1
TGTGCCAGTAGTACGGACAGGGGCGCCGAAGCTTTCTTT
CASSTDRGAEAFF
>NA|TRBV6-2/TRBV6-3|TRBJ2-7|TRBD1
TGTGCCAGCAGTTACGGACAGGGGATGAACGAGCAGTACTTC
CASSYGQGMNEQYF
>NA|TRBV5-1|TRBJ2-6|TRBD1
TGCGCCAGCAGCACGACAGGGTTCAGCTCTGGGGCCAACGTCCTGACTTTC
CASSTTGFSSGANVLTF
>NA|TRBV19|TRBJ2-7|NA
TGTGCCAGTATTAGCAAGTATGGTTTGGTTTCCTACGAGCAGTACTTC
CASISKYGLVSYEQYF
>NA|TRBV27|TRBJ2-7|TRBD2
TGTGCCAGCACCCGAGCGGGAAGGGAGGGCGAGCAGTACTTC
CASTRAGREGEQYF
>NA|TRBV6-5|TRBJ1-2|TRBD1
TGTGCCAGCAGTTCAGGAACAGGGGGTAACTATGGCTACACCTTC
CASSSGTGGNYGYTF
>NA|TRBV6-6|TRBJ2-1|TRBD2
TGTGCCAGCAAAGGGACTAGCGGGAGCAGTGAGCAGTTCTTC
CASKGTSGSSEQFF
>NA|TRBV4-1|TRBJ1-4|TRBD1
TGCGCCAGCAGCCAATGGGACAGGCCCCTTGAAAAACTGTTTTTT
CASSQWDRPLEKLFF
>NA|TRBV21-1|TRBJ1-2|NA
TGTGCCAGCAGCACAGACAGAAGGGACAGGGGGCCCCTTAACTATGGCTACACCTTC
CASSTDRRDRGPLNYGYTF
>NA|TRBV4-1|TRBJ1-3|NA
TGCGCCAGCAGCCAAGACCCGGGACTGTTTGGAAACACCATATATTTT
CASSQDPGLFGNTIYF
>once|TRBV10-3|TRBJ2-5|TRBD2
TGTGCCATCAGAGGGACTAGCGGGGGGGCGGAGACCCAGTACTTC
CAIRGTSGGAETQYF
>NA|TRBV9|TRBJ1-5|NA
TGTGCCAGCAGCGTAGGGGCCAATAGCAATCAGCCCCAGCATTTT
CASSVGANSNQPQHF
>NA|TRBV2|TRBJ2-5|TRBD1
TGTGCCACCCCCGGGGGGACAGGGTCCTGGGAGACCCAGTACTTC
CATPGGTGSWETQYF
>NA|TRBV19|TRBJ1-5|TRBD1
TGTGCCAGTAGTCCCTGGACAGGGGGACAGCCCCAGCATTTT
CASSPWTGGQPQHF
>NA|TRBV6-5|TRBJ2-7|NA
TGTGCCAGCAGTTACTCGAAGGGGGGGAGCTCCTACGAGCAGTACTTC
CASSYSKGGSSYEQYF
>NA|TRBV6-2/TRBV6-3|TRBJ2-3|TRBD2
TGTGCCAGCAGTTACCTCGTTGCTAGCGGGAGAATAACAGATACGCAGTATTTT
CASSYLVASGRITDTQYF
>NA|TRBV2|TRBJ2-3|NA
TGTGCCAGCAGTGCGGAGGGGTCTAGCACAGATACGCAGTATTTT
CASSAEGSSTDTQYF
>NA|TRBV19|TRBJ1-3|TRBD1
TGTGCCAGTAGTCCTGGACAGGGGCGGAACACCATATATTTT
CASSPGQGRNTIYF
>NA|TRBV9|TRBJ2-7|NA
TGTGCCAGCAGCGTAGATCCAGCGTCGGGCGAGCAGTACTTC
CASSVDPASGEQYF
>NA|TRBV9|TRBJ1-1|NA
TGTGCCAGCAGCGTAGGGGGGGACTCGAACACTGAAGCTTTCTTT
CASSVGGDSNTEAFF
>NA|TRBV12-5|TRBJ2-3|NA
TGTGCTAGTGGTTTGGTACTGGGGGGAGGGGGAGATACGCAGTATTTT
CASGLVLGGGGDTQYF
>NA|TRBV7-6|TRBJ2-6|NA
TGTGCCAGCAGCTTAGGAGGGATTGGGGCCAACGTCCTGACTTTC
CASSLGGIGANVLTF
>NA|TRBV21-1|TRBJ2-1|NA
TGTGCCAGCAGCAAGACTAGCGGGGGGGGTAATAGCGTAATGGGTGAGCAGTTCTTC
CASSKTSGGGNSVMGEQFF
>NA|TRBV5-1|TRBJ2-7|NA
TGCGCCAGCAGCTTGAATTCAGGGGGGCCCTACGAGCAGTACTTC
CASSLNSGGPYEQYF
>NA|TRBV18|TRBJ2-7|TRBD2
TGTGCCAGCTCTCAGGGACTAGCGGGTCACTCCTACGAGCAGTACTTC
CASSQGLAGHSYEQYF
>few|TRBV4-2|TRBJ2-7|TRBD2
TGTGCCAGCAGCCAAGAGCCTAGCGGGAGGTTTAAGGGAGGCGAGCAGTACTTC
CASSQEPSGRFKGGEQYF
>NA|TRBV28|TRBJ2-3|TRBD1
TGTGCCAGCAGTCCGACAGGGGGAGGCACAGATACGCAGTATTTT
CASSPTGGGTDTQYF
>NA|TRBV30|TRBJ1-5|NA
TGTGCCTGGAGCCCCGGGACACTTAGCAATCAGCCCCAGCATTTT
CAWSPGTLSNQPQHF
>NA|TRBV6-6|TRBJ2-1|NA
TGTGCCAGCATCCAGGGGGGGGACAGGTACTTTGAGCAGTTCTTC
CASIQGGDRYFEQFF
>NA|TRBV6-2/TRBV6-3|TRBJ1-5|NA
TGTGCCAGCAGTTACTCAGGAGGGTTAGCAACCCAGCCCCAGCATTTT
CASSYSGGLATQPQHF
>few|TRBV3-1/TRBV3-2|TRBJ1-5|TRBD1
TGTGCCAGCAGCCGGGACAGGGGCAATCAGCCCCAGCATTTT
CASSRDRGNQPQHF
>NA|TRBV4-1|TRBJ1-3|NA
TGCGCCAGCAGCCAAGACAGGGTGGGTTTCACCATATATTTT
CASSQDRVGFTIYF
>NA|TRBV6-6|TRBJ1-1|NA
TGTGCCAGCAGATCCCAAGGAGGGGAAAATGAAGCTTTCTTT
CASRSQGGENEAFF
>NA|TRBV7-3|TRBJ2-5|NA
TGTGCCAGCAGCTCCGGACAGCAAGAGACCCAGTACTTC
CASSSGQQETQYF
>once|TRBV11-2|TRBJ2-3|TRBD2
TGTGCCAGCAGCGACCGACTAGCGGGCACAGATACGCAGTATTTT
CASSDRLAGTDTQYF
>once|TRBV6-5|TRBJ2-3|NA
TGTGCCAGCAGGGCGGGGGCATTCACAGATACGCAGTATTTT
CASRAGAFTDTQYF
>NA|TRBV6-1|TRBJ1-2|NA
TGTGCCAGCAGTGCCGAAGGGGAATCGAGGAAGCGTGACTATGGCTACACCTTC
CASSAEGESRKRDYGYTF
>NA|TRBV27|TRBJ1-5|TRBD1
TGTGCCAGCAGATCGGGACAGTTAAATCAGCCCCAGCATTTT
CASRSGQLNQPQHF
>NA|TRBV5-6|TRBJ1-5|NA
TGTGCCAGCAGCTTGGGGACCCAGGGCCGTGAGCATTTT
CASSLGTQGREHF
>NA|TRBV6-1|TRBJ1-1|TRBD1
TGTGCCAGCAGTGAAGGACAGGGGGTTTTCACTGAAGCTTTCTTT
CASSEGQGVFTEAFF
>few|TRBV27|TRBJ2-7|TRBD1
TGTGCCAGCAGCCAAGACCGGGACAGCTACGAGCAGTACTTC
CASSQDRDSYEQYF
>NA|TRBV11-2|TRBJ2-3|TRBD2
TGTGCCAGCAGCTTAGAAGGGACTAGCCTAAGGGTAGATACGCAGTATTTT
CASSLEGTSLRVDTQYF
>once|TRBV5-1|TRBJ1-6|NA
TGCGCCAGCAGCCCGGGGGTCTATAATTCACCCCTCCACTTT
CASSPGVYNSPLHF